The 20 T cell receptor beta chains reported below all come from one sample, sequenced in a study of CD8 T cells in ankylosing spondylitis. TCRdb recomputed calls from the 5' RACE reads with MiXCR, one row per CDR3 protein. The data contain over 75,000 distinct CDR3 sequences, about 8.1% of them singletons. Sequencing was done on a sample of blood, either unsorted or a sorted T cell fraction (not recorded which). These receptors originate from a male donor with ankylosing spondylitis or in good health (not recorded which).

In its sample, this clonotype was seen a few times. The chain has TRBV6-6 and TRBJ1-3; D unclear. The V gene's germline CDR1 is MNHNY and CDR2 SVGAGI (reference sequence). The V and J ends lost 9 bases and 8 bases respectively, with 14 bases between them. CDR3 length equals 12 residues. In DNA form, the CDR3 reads TGTGCCAGTTCTCCCTCAGGAGACACCATATATTTT. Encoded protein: CASSPSGDTIYF.

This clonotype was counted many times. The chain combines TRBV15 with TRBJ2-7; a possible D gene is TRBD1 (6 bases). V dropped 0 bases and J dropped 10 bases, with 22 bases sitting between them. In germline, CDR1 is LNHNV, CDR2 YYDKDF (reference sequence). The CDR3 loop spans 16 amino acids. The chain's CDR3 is CATSRDYGPGEPQQYF. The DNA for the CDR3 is TGTGCCACCAGCAGAGATTACGGGCCAGGGGAACCTCAACAGTACTTC.

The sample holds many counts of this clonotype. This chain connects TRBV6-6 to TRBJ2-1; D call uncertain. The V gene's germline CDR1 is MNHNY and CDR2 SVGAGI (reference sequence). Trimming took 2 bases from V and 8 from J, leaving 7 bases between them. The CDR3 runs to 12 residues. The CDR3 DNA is TGTGCCAGCAGTTACGCTTTTGATGAGCAGTTCTTC. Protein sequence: CASSYAFDEQFF.

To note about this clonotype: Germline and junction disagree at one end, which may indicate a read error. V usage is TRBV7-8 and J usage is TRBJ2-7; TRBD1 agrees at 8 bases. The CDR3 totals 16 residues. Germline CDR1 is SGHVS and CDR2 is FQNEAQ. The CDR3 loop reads CTSSLVGDRGPYEQYF. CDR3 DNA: TGTACCAGCAGCTTAGTGGGAGACAGGGGCCCCTACGAGCAGTACTTC. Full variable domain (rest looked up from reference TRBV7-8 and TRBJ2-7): GAGVSQSPRYKVAKRGQDVALRCDPISGHVSLFWYQQALGQGPEFLTYFQNEAQLDKSGLPSDRFFAERPEGSVSTLKIQRTQQEDSAVYLCTSSLVGDRGPYEQYFGPGTRLTVT.

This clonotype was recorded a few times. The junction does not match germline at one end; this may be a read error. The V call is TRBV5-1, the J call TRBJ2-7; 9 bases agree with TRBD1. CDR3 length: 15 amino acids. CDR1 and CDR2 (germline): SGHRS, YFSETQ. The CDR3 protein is CASSLYRGPSYAQYF. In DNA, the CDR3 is TGCGCCAGCAGCTTGTACAGGGGGCCCTCCTACGCGCAGTACTTC.

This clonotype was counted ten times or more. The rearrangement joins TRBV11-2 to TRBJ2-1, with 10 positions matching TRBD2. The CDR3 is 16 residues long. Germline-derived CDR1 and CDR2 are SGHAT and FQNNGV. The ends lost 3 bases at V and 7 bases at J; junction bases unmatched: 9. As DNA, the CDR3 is TGTGCCAGCAGCTTCAGTAGCGGGGGGCGGGTGAATGAGCAGTTCTTC. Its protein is CASSFSSGGRVNEQFF.

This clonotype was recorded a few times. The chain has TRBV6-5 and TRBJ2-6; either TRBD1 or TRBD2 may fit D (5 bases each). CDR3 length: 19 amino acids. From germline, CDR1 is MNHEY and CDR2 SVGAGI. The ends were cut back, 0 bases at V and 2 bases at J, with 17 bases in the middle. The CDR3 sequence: CASSYSAPPGPAGANVLTF. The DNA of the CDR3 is TGTGCCAGCAGTTACTCGGCCCCCCCGGGGCCCGCTGGGGCCAACGTCCTGACTTTC.

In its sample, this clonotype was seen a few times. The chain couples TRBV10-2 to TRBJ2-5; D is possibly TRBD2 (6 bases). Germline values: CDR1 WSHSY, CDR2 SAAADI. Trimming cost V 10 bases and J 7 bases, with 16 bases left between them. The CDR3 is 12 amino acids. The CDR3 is CATASLGGTQYF. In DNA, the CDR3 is TGCGCCACCGCAAGTCTGGGGGGGACCCAGTACTTC.

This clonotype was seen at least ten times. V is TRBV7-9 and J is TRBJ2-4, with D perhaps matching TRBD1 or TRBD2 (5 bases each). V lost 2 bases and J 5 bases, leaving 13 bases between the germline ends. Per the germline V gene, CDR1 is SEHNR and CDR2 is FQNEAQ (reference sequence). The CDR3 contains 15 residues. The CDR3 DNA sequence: TGTGCCAGCAGCTTAAGGGACGGGGTCGAAAACATTCAGTACTTC. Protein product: CASSLRDGVENIQYF.

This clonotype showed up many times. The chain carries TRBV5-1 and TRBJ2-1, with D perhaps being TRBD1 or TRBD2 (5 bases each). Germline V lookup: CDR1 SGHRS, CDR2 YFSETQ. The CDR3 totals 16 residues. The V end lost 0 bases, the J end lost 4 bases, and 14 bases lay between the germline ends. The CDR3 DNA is TGCGCCAGCAGCTTGGAGGTTCAGGGACGATACAATGAGCAGTTCTTC. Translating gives CASSLEVQGRYNEQFF. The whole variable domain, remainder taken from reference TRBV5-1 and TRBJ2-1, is KAGVTQTPRYLIKTRGQQVTLSCSPISGHRSVSWYQQTPGQGLQFLFEYFSETQRNKGNFPGRFSGRQFSNSRSEMNVSTLELGDSALYLCASSLEVQGRYNEQFFGPGTRLTVL.

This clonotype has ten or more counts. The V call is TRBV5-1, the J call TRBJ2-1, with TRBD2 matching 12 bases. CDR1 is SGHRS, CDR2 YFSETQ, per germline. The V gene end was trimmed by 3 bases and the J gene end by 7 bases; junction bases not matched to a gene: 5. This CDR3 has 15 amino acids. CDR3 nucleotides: TGCGCCAGCAGCTCTAGCGGGGGGGCGCAAAATGAGCAGTTCTTC. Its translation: CASSSSGGAQNEQFF.

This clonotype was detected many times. The CDR3 coding sequence is TGTGCCACCAGCAGAGAAGTCGGAGATACGCAGTATTTT. Translated: CATSREVGDTQYF. This chain uses TRBV15 with TRBJ2-3; no definite D call. V lost 0 bases to trimming and J lost 5 bases, with 6 bases between them. The CDR3 consists of 13 residues. Per germline, CDR1 LNHNV and CDR2 YYDKDF (reference sequence). The complete variable domain, with remaining parts taken from reference TRBV15 and TRBJ2-3, reads DAMVIQNPRYQVTQFGKPVTLSCSQTLNHNVMYWYQQKSSQAPKLLFHYYDKDFNNEADTPDNFQSRRPNTSFCFLDIRSPGLGDTAMYLCATSREVGDTQYFGPGTRLTVL.

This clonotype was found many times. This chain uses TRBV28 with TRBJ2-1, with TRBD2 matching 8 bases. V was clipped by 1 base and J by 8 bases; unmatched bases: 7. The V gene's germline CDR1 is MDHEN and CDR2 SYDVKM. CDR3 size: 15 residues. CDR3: CASSLSGGRTDEQFF. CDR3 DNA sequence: TGTGCCAGCAGTTTATCGGGGGGGCGAACGGATGAGCAGTTCTTC.

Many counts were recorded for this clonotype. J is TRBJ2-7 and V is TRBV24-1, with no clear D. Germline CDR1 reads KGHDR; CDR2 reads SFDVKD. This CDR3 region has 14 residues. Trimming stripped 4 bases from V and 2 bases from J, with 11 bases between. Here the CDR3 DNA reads TGTGCCACCAGTGACCGAGACGGAACCTACGAGCAGTACTTC. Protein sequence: CATSDRDGTYEQYF.

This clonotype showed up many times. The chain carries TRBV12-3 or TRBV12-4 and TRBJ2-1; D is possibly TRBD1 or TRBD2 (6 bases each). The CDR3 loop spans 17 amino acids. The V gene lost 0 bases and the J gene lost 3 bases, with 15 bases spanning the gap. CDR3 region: CASSLAGGLDVYNEQFF. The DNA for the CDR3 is TGTGCCAGCAGTTTAGCGGGGGGCCTCGACGTCTACAATGAGCAGTTCTTC.

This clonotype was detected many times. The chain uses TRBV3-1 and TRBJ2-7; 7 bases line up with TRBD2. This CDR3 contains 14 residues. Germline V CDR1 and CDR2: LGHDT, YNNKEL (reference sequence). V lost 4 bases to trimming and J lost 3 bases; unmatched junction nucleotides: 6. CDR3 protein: CASSPIGGIYEQYF. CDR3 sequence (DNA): TGTGCCAGCAGCCCTATCGGGGGGATCTACGAGCAGTACTTC.

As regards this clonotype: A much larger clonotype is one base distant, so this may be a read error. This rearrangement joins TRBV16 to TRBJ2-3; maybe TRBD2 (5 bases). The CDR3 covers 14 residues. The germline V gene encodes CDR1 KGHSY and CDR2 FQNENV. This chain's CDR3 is CASTSRTDTNTQYF. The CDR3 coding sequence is TGTGCCAGCACTTCACGGACTGACACAAATACGCAGTATTTT.

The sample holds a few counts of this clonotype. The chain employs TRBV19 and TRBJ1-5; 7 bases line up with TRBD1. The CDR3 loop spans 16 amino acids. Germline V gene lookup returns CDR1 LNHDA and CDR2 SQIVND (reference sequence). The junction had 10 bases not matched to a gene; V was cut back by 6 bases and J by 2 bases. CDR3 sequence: CASSSQQGTRNQPQHF. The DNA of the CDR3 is TGTGCCAGTAGCTCACAACAGGGGACACGCAATCAGCCCCAGCATTTT.

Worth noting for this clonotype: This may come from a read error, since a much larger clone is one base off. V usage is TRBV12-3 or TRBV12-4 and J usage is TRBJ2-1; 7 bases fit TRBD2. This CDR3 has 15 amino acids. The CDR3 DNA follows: TGTGTCAGCACTCCTAGCGGAGCTTCCTACAATGAGCAGTTCTTC. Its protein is CVSTPSGASYNEQFF.

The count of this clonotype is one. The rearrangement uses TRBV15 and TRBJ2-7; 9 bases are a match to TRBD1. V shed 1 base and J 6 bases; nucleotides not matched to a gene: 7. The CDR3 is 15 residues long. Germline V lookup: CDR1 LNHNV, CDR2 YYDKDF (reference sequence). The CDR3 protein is CATSRADRGSSEQYF. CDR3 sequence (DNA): TGTGCCACCAGCAGAGCGGACAGGGGATCAAGCGAGCAGTACTTC.